A single sample gave rise to the 28 T cell receptor beta chains below, sequenced in a study of blood T cells in healthy people across ages. Through a sample-barcoded 5' primer and a J-beta primer mix, a second PCR was run for roughly 7 to 11 cycles. In TCRdb, the 5' RACE reads were re-called with MiXCR into one record per CDR3 protein. This sample carries hundreds of thousands of distinct CDR3 sequences, about 30% of them seen once, and the ten largest clones take approximately 15%. The sequenced sample was blood. These receptors originate from a woman at least 80 years old in good health.

This clonotype was seen a handful of times. A much bigger clone sits one base away, suggesting this may be a read error. The chain combines TRBV7-2 with TRBJ2-1; a possible D gene is TRBD2 (7 bases). Germline V gives CDR1 SGHTA, CDR2 FQGNSA. The CDR3 runs to 14 residues. Trimming cost V 4 bases and J 7 bases, with 14 bases left between them. This CDR3 reads CASSCGGAGNEQFF. In DNA, the CDR3 is TGTGCCAGCAGCTGTGGGGGGGCTGGGAATGAGCAGTTCTTC. Together with reference TRBV7-2 and TRBJ2-1, the CDR3 gives the full variable domain: GAGVSQSPSNKVTEKGKDVELRCDPISGHTALYWYRQSLGQGLEFLIYFQGNSAPDKSGLPSDRFSAERTGGSVSTLTIQRTQQEDSAVYLCASSCGGAGNEQFFGPGTRLTVL.

This sequence joins TRBV7-2 and TRBJ2-7; either TRBD1 or TRBD2 may fit D (5 bases each). V lost 1 base and J lost 1, with 11 bases in between. The CDR3 extends over 15 amino acids. The germline gives CDR1 SGHTA, CDR2 FQGNSA. CDR3 coding DNA: TGTGCCAGCAGCTTAGGGGGGACGTTATCCTACGAGCAGTACTTC. Its protein is CASSLGGTLSYEQYF. The full variable domain, rest sourced from reference TRBV7-2 and TRBJ2-7, is GAGVSQSPSNKVTEKGKDVELRCDPISGHTALYWYRQSLGQGLEFLIYFQGNSAPDKSGLPSDRFSAERTGGSVSTLTIQRTQQEDSAVYLCASSLGGTLSYEQYFGPGTRLTVT.

Concerning this clonotype: This may stem from a read error, because a much larger clone lies one nucleotide away. The V gene is TRBV3-1, the J gene TRBJ1-1; D gene ambiguous. The germline V gene has CDR1 LGHDT and CDR2 YNNKEL (reference sequence). The CDR3 totals 11 residues. Trimming removed 7 bases from V and 1 base from J, with 4 bases in between. CDR3 DNA: TGTGCCAGCATGGGGAACACTGAAGCTTTCTTT. It encodes CASMGNTEAFF.

The chain uses TRBV6-2 or TRBV6-3 and TRBJ2-4; D gene uncertain. The J call may be mistaken, given a closer DNA end match to TRBJ2-5. Germline-derived CDR1 and CDR2 are MNHEY and SVGEGT. CDR3 length: 15 amino acids. CDR3 DNA sequence: TGTGCCAGCAGTTCCCCTGAAAGGGCCGGGGAGACCCAGTACTTC. Encoded protein: CASSSPERAGETQYF.

The chain has TRBV12-3 or TRBV12-4 and TRBJ2-2, with 11 nucleotides matching TRBD1. The CDR3 spans 16 residues. Trimming at V came to 6 bases and at J to 4 bases, leaving 7 bases not matched to a gene. CDR3 DNA sequence: TGTGCCAGCAGGTCAACCGGGACAGGGGGCACCGGGGAGCTGTTTTTT. Translating gives CASRSTGTGGTGELFF.

This clonotype was detected many times. J is TRBJ2-5 and V is TRBV29-1; the match to TRBD2 covers 10 bases. This CDR3 is 14 amino acids long. V shed 4 bases and J 5 bases; nucleotides not matched to a gene: 7. Germline V gives CDR1 SQVTM, CDR2 ANQGSEA. CDR3 sequence (DNA): TGCAGCGTTGTTTCTAGCGGGGGCTTTGAGACCCAGTACTTC. It codes for CSVVSSGGFETQYF.

The chain employs TRBV30 and TRBJ2-7; TRBD2 agrees at 7 bases. The V segment lost 2 bases and the J segment 4 bases; nucleotides outside the gene matches: 11. Germline V gene lookup returns CDR1 GTSNPN and CDR2 SVGIG (reference sequence). The CDR3 totals 15 residues. The CDR3 here is CAWSRGGSGDYEQYF. CDR3 DNA sequence: TGTGCCTGGAGTAGGGGAGGGTCCGGGGATTACGAGCAGTACTTC.

About this clonotype: A much larger clonotype is one base distant, so this may be a read error. The chain uses TRBV5-1 and TRBJ2-7; no firm D call. Trimming left V 1 base short and J 10 bases short, with 27 bases between. Germline CDR1 reads SGHRS; CDR2 reads YFSETQ. This CDR3 contains 17 residues. The CDR3 loop reads CASSLSSARGAGRPQYF. The CDR3 DNA reads as TGCGCCAGCAGCTTGTCCTCGGCTCGCGGAGCAGGCAGACCCCAGTACTTC.

As to this clonotype: A much more abundant neighbour one base away suggests this may be a read error. The genes are TRBV20-1 and TRBJ1-2; 8 bases align to TRBD1. CDR1 and CDR2 (germline): DFQATT, SNEGSKA (reference sequence). The CDR3 is made up of 12 amino acids. The CDR3 DNA follows: TGCAGTGCTCATTCAGGGGGCAGTGGCTACAACTTC. This translates into CSAHSGGSGYNF.

The chain couples TRBV28 to TRBJ1-5, with TRBD1 identical over 7 bases. Germline assignment: CDR1 MDHEN and CDR2 SYDVKM. After removal of 5 bases from V and 7 bases from J, the junction contained 8 bases not matched to a gene. This CDR3 spans 14 amino acids. The CDR3 here is CASSRAGGTQPQHF. For the CDR3, the DNA is TGTGCCAGCAGTAGGGCAGGGGGGACCCAGCCCCAGCATTTT.

The CDR3 protein is CSALRTSGNTIYF. The CDR3 region has the DNA TGCAGTGCCCTGCGGACCTCTGGAAACACCATATATTTT. The chain couples TRBV20-1 to TRBJ1-3; no clear D. The CDR3 spans 13 residues. V dropped 6 bases and J dropped 0 bases, with 9 bases sitting between them. Germline V gives CDR1 DFQATT, CDR2 SNEGSKA (reference sequence).

On this clonotype: This may be a read error: a much more frequent sequence differs by one nucleotide. The chain carries TRBV30 and TRBJ1-2; the match to TRBD1 covers 7 bases. There are 13 residues in the CDR3. Germline assignment: CDR1 GTSNPN and CDR2 SVGIG (reference sequence). CDR3 amino acids: CTWSRDRPYGYTF. The CDR3 DNA sequence: TGTACCTGGAGCAGGGACAGACCCTATGGCTACACCTTC.

This clonotype was observed a single time. The chain carries TRBV7-2 and TRBJ2-1; 10 nucleotides agree with TRBD2. J gave up 8 bases and V 5 bases, and 9 bases lay outside the gene matches. Germline CDR1 and CDR2: SGHTA and FQGNSA. This CDR3 has 15 residues. The CDR3 sequence is CASSQSGGALYEQFF. CDR3 in DNA: TGTGCCAGCAGCCAAAGCGGGGGGGCGTTGTATGAGCAGTTCTTC.

This clonotype was recorded many times. The chain uses TRBV5-1 and TRBJ2-1; 8 bases are a match to TRBD2. This CDR3 is built from 16 residues. The V and J ends lost 0 bases and 2 bases, in that order; junction bases with no gene match: 4. CDR1 SGHRS and CDR2 YFSETQ come from the germline V gene. The CDR3: CASSLAGGVAYNEQFF. CDR3 bases: TGCGCCAGCAGCTTGGCCGGGGGGGTGGCCTACAATGAGCAGTTCTTC.

The rearrangement links TRBV20-1 to TRBJ2-3; TRBD2 might be the D (7 bases). The CDR3 has 19 amino acids. The germline V gene encodes CDR1 DFQATT and CDR2 SNEGSKA (reference sequence). Trimming removed 4 bases at V and 0 bases at J, with 26 bases between. CDR3 sequence reads: CSATSPSAGDILSTDTQYF. CDR3 in DNA: TGCAGTGCTACGTCTCCCTCTGCGGGGGACATCTTAAGCACAGATACGCAGTATTTT.

Remarks on this clonotype: Just one base apart from a much larger clone, this may be a read error. The chain joins TRBV18 to TRBJ2-1, with a weak D call TRBD2 (7 bases). The better agreement between TRBJ2-7 and the DNA end casts doubt on the J call. CDR1 and CDR2 from the germline V gene are KGHSH and LQKENI. The CDR3 is 16 amino acids. The CDR3 spells CASSPPRGGDYNEQYF. Here the CDR3 DNA reads TGTGCCAGCTCACCACCGAGGGGGGGAGACTACAATGAGCAGTACTTC.

Turning to this clonotype: A much larger clonotype is one base distant, so this may be a read error. This chain uses TRBV6-5 with TRBJ2-1; 7 nucleotides line up with TRBD2. The CDR3 loop spans 14 amino acids. Germline values: CDR1 MNHEY, CDR2 SVGAGI. Losses at the gene ends were 6 bases for V and 7 bases for J; bases not matched to a gene: 9. The CDR3 DNA sequence: TGTGCCAGCAGGTACGGGGGGTTGGGAAATGAGCAGTTCTTC. As protein: CASRYGGLGNEQFF.

This clonotype was detected only a few times. Its ends do not fully match the called genes, so a read error is possible. The V and J genes are TRBV7-2 and TRBJ1-3; 9 nucleotides line up with TRBD1. The germline gives CDR1 SGHTA, CDR2 FQGNSA. This CDR3 has 19 residues. CDR3 loop: CASSTRDRVTPGSGNAIYF. CDR3 sequence (DNA): TGTGCCAGCAGCACCCGGGACAGGGTTACCCCCGGCTCTGGAAACGCCATATATTTT.

In its sample, this clonotype was seen many times. The chain employs TRBV6-5 and TRBJ2-6; a weak D match, TRBD2 (7 bases). CDR1 is MNHEY, CDR2 SVGAGI, per germline. The CDR3 is made up of 18 amino acids. Trimming took off 2 bases at V and 2 bases at J, with 16 bases between the two ends. CDR3 in DNA: TGTGCCAGCAGTTACACGACGGGGGGCCTTCCTGGGGCCAACGTCCTGACTTTC. Translation: CASSYTTGGLPGANVLTF.

A single count supports this clonotype. A junction boundary mismatches the germline segment, possibly from a read error. J is TRBJ2-5 and V is TRBV7-2; D uncertain. Per the germline V gene, CDR1 is SGHTA and CDR2 is FQGNSA. CDR3 length: 12 residues. The CDR3 DNA is TGTGCCAGCGGCTTCACCGTGGAGACCCAGTACTTC. Its translation: CASGFTVETQYF.

This clonotype occurred many times. The V gene is TRBV15, the J gene TRBJ1-5; 9 bases are shared with TRBD1. CDR3 size: 17 residues. The germline V gene encodes CDR1 LNHNV and CDR2 YYDKDF (reference sequence). Trimming took 1 base from V and 1 from J; bases not matched to a gene: 5. The CDR3 loop reads CATSRVQGAKSNQPQHF. The CDR3, as DNA: TGTGCCACCAGCAGAGTACAGGGGGCGAAAAGCAATCAGCCCCAGCATTTT. Full variable domain (remainder filled in from reference TRBV15 and TRBJ1-5): DAMVIQNPRYQVTQFGKPVTLSCSQTLNHNVMYWYQQKSSQAPKLLFHYYDKDFNNEADTPDNFQSRRPNTSFCFLDIRSPGLGDTAMYLCATSRVQGAKSNQPQHFGDGTRLSIL.

This clonotype came up many times. V gene TRBV5-6 combines with J gene TRBJ2-7; D gene ambiguous. From germline, CDR1 is SGHDT and CDR2 YYEEEE. V was shortened by 7 bases and J by 4 bases, with 18 bases between the two germline ends. This CDR3 is built from 14 residues. The CDR3 is CASFPVGNSYEQYF. The DNA of the CDR3 is TGTGCCAGCTTCCCTGTCGGAAACTCTTACGAGCAGTACTTC.

As concerns this clonotype: This may come from a read error, since a much larger clone is one base off. The chain links TRBV7-2 to TRBJ1-1; no clear D. Germline lookup yields CDR1 SGHTA and CDR2 FQGNSA. Deletions cut 1 base from V and 8 bases from J, with 11 bases between. The CDR3 runs to 13 residues. The CDR3 region has the DNA TGTGCCAGCAGCTTAGACGAGGAGCGCGAAGCTTTCTTT. Its translation: CASSLDEEREAFF.

The chain carries TRBV19 and TRBJ1-1; D ambiguous. Germline-derived CDR1 and CDR2 are LNHDA and SQIVND (reference sequence). V lost 4 bases and J 6 bases, leaving 15 bases between the germline ends. This CDR3 is built from 14 residues. In DNA form, the CDR3 reads TGTGCCAGTAGTACCCAACGGGGTAGGGCTGAAGCTTTCTTT. This codes for CASSTQRGRAEAFF. Combining the CDR3 with reference TRBV19 and TRBJ1-1 gives the whole variable domain DGGITQSPKYLFRKEGQNVTLSCEQNLNHDAMYWYRQDPGQGLRLIYYSQIVNDFQKGDIAEGYSVSREKKESFPLTVTSAQKNPTAFYLCASSTQRGRAEAFFGQGTRLTVV.

This clonotype was detected ten times or more. This sequence joins TRBV7-9 and TRBJ2-5; tentative D call: TRBD1 (5 bases). The V end was cut by 5 bases, the J end by 2 bases, with 15 bases between. Germline V gives CDR1 SEHNR, CDR2 FQNEAQ (reference sequence). The CDR3 has 15 residues. The CDR3 region is CASSPPGAAQETQYF. DNA for the CDR3: TGTGCCAGCAGCCCACCTGGGGCAGCTCAAGAGACCCAGTACTTC.

The J gene is TRBJ2-4, the V gene TRBV12-3 or TRBV12-4; 8 bases are shared with TRBD2. The CDR3 extends over 15 amino acids. V lost 5 bases and J lost 4; bases outside the gene matches: 7. The CDR3 loop is CASSIYGTSKNIQYF. The CDR3 DNA is TGTGCCAGCAGTATATACGGGACTAGTAAAAACATTCAGTACTTC.

The chain links TRBV28 to TRBJ1-3, with D perhaps TRBD1 (6 bases). Trimming left V 8 bases short and J 8 bases short, with 19 bases between. CDR3 length: 14 amino acids. The germline V gene encodes CDR1 MDHEN and CDR2 SYDVKM. CDR3 coding DNA: TGTGCCAGCGCTAAGAGGGGGGCTCCTGACACCATATATTTT. The encoded protein is CASAKRGAPDTIYF.

J is TRBJ1-5 and V is TRBV7-9; D may be TRBD1 (6 bases). CDR1 SEHNR and CDR2 FQNEAQ come from the germline V gene (reference sequence). This CDR3 is 12 amino acids long. V was trimmed by 1 base and J by 11 bases, leaving 9 bases between them. In DNA form, the CDR3 reads TGTGCCAGCAGCTTAGAGGCAGGGGCCCAGCATTTT. Amino acids: CASSLEAGAQHF.